This T cell receptor (beta chain) was captured by sequencing in a study of blood T cells in healthy people across ages. This clonotype was observed a few times. Its antigen is unknown. Together with a sample-barcoded 5' primer, a J-beta primer mix was included in a second PCR lasting about 6 to 11 cycles. Each cDNA molecule received a tag from a template-switch adaptor that had 12 random nucleotides. MiXCR, run by TCRdb on the 5' RACE reads, gives a single entry per CDR3 protein. Among over 950,000 distinct CDR3 sequences listed, roughly half were seen once. Isolated per sample were at least 7 million PBMCs. General study findings and limits: Per million T cells, TCR beta diversity dropped roughly linearly as age increased. The long-lived group displayed more naive CD4+ cells, plus higher diversity, than the aged donors did.

After removal of 0 bases from V and 9 bases from J, the junction contained 9 bases not matched to a gene. There are 16 residues in the CDR3. The V gene's germline CDR1 is MGHRA and CDR2 YSYEKL. The gene calls are TRBV4-1 and TRBJ2-4; 9 positions match TRBD2. The sample comprised blood. This receptor was identified in a woman between 55 and 75 years old in good health. CDR3 loop: CASSQDRVAGVRIQYF. Here the CDR3 DNA reads TGCGCCAGCAGCCAAGATCGAGTAGCGGGAGTGCGCATTCAGTACTTC.